What follows describes a single T cell receptor (beta chain). Its antigen is as yet unknown. Here immunoSEQ multiplex PCR was the method, and the copy in TCRdb shows in-frame clones only, minus some. The sample records around 100,000 clones, around 90% being singletons. This specimen comes from a study of T cell responses to AZD1222 COVID-19 vaccine. Study-wide context: Pooling was applied to second doses at about 4 or about 12 weeks. Findings and limits, study-wide: In a largely white British group with more females than males, clonal diversity was possibly underestimated. Two AZD1222 doses significantly raised spike-specific TCR breadth and depth over controls. Spike-wide coverage was observed for vaccine-associated CD4 TCRs, with dominant responses at 160-218 and 743-854.

Trimming cost V 6 bases and J 4 bases; bases outside gene matches: 7. Germline loops: CDR1 SGHAT, CDR2 FQNNGV. This CDR3 region has 16 residues. The sample here was peripheral blood, taken on day 0 of AZD1222 vaccination. V usage is TRBV11-2 and J usage is TRBJ2-5, with 14 bases fitting TRBD2. This TCR was recovered from an adult in good health. The CDR3 loop is CASSRLAGGVAETQYF. CDR3 nucleotides: TGTGCCAGCAGTCGACTAGCGGGAGGGGTGGCAGAGACCCAGTACTTC.